These T cell receptor beta chains were read from a single sample in a study of shared clonotypes between healthy human individuals. The table came from immunoSEQ multiplex PCR; TCRdb's copy has only in-frame clones and leaves some out. The table lists around 2,000,000 clones, about 95% of them singletons, with more than 0.9% in the top ten. Sequencing was done on a sample of naive CD8+ T cells sorted from blood. These receptors all come from a man aged 18 to 30 in good health. Each CDR3 is given with its conserved first and last residue. The D gene is left open where the match is weak. Not all rows give a size; the values are once, few, many and, for expanded clones, a class.

V,size,J,D,DNA,CDR3
TRBV27,NA,TRBJ2-7,NA,TGTGCCAGCAGTTTTACGGGAGTTCCCTACGAGCAGTACTTC,CASSFTGVPYEQYF
TRBV28,NA,TRBJ2-2,NA,TGTGCCACGTCCGAGGGCGGGGAGCTGTTTTTT,CATSEGGELFF
TRBV21-1,once,TRBJ2-7,NA,TGTGCCAGAGAACCCGGGACTAGCGACGAGCAGTACTTC,CAREPGTSDEQYF
TRBV11-2,NA,TRBJ2-7,TRBD2,TGTGCCAGCAGTTCCGGGACTAGCGTCTACGAGCAGTACTTC,CASSSGTSVYEQYF
TRBV28,NA,TRBJ2-1,NA,TGTGCCAGCAGTTCCTCCGGTGACGCCTACAATGAGCAGTTCTTC,CASSSSGDAYNEQFF
TRBV19,NA,TRBJ1-6,TRBD1,TGTGCCAGTAGTATTTGGGACAGGGCTTCACCCCTCCACTTT,CASSIWDRASPLHF
TRBV4-3,NA,TRBJ2-2,NA,TGCGCCAGCAGCCAAGATGGGACACCAAACACCGGGGAGCTGTTTTTT,CASSQDGTPNTGELFF
TRBV4-3,NA,TRBJ2-2,TRBD2,TGCGCCAGCAGCCAAGCGGGAGGGGTCACCGGGGAGCTGTTTTTT,CASSQAGGVTGELFF
TRBV6-1,once,TRBJ1-1,TRBD1,TGTGCCAGCACCCAAGGGGGCGAGGGCACTGAAGCTTTCTTT,CASTQGGEGTEAFF
TRBV9,NA,TRBJ2-3,TRBD1,TGTGCCAGCAGCGTAGATACAGGGGTTACGCAGTATTTT,CASSVDTGVTQYF
TRBV7-6,NA,TRBJ2-3,TRBD2,TGTGCCAGCAGCTTACGGGGGGGTGGCACAGATACGCAGTATTTT,CASSLRGGGTDTQYF
TRBV5-1,once,TRBJ2-4,NA,TGCGCCAGCAGTGGCGGAGCCAAAAACATTCAGTACTTC,CASSGGAKNIQYF
TRBV27,NA,TRBJ1-1,NA,TGTGCCAGCAGTGGAGGAGGGTACACTGAAGCTTTCTTT,CASSGGGYTEAFF
TRBV9,NA,TRBJ1-2,NA,TGTGCCAGCAGCGTTATCACGGGGTTAATGGACTATGGCTACACCTTC,CASSVITGLMDYGYTF
TRBV7-6,NA,TRBJ1-5,NA,TGTGCCAGCAGCTCAGGAACAGGGAATCAGCCCCAGCATTTT,CASSSGTGNQPQHF
TRBV5-1,once,TRBJ1-1,NA,TGCGCCAGCAGCTTGGGGGGTCGGGTGACGAACACTGAAGCTTTCTTT,CASSLGGRVTNTEAFF
TRBV30,NA,TRBJ1-1,NA,TGTGCCTGGAGTGTACTCGGTGGTCTCCATGAGGCTTTCTTT,CAWSVLGGLHEAFF
TRBV2,once,TRBJ1-4,TRBD1,TGTGCCAGCACGGGGAGGACAGGGTCAGAAAAACTGTTTTTT,CASTGRTGSEKLFF
TRBV5-1,NA,TRBJ2-7,NA,TGCGCCAGCAGCTTGGGGGTATCGGGCTCCTACGAGCAGTACTTC,CASSLGVSGSYEQYF
TRBV19,NA,TRBJ1-2,NA,TGTGCCAGTTGGGGACGAAGACAGAGCGACTATGGCTACACCTTC,CASWGRRQSDYGYTF